This is a list of T cell receptor beta chains from one sample in a study of T cells expressing NK-cell markers. TCRdb reprocessed the 5' RACE reads, keeping one entry per CDR3 protein, no DNA. Its listing shows 400,000 or so distinct CDR3 sequences. The sample consisted of blood T cells: a sorted CD56 or NKG2C T cell subset, CD4+ or CD8+ T cells, or bulk PBMC T cells (not recorded which). The receptors stem from a woman between 50 and 59 years old in good health. Both conserved end residues are part of each CDR3.

>14|TRBJ1-1|TRBV25-1
CASSPLGQGREAFF
>16|TRBJ2-6|TRBV2
CASSADSHSGANVLTF
>13|TRBJ2-7|TRBV7-8
CASSLEQSYEQYF
>15|TRBJ2-5|TRBV4-1
CASSQDRTPGETQYF
>13|TRBJ2-3|TRBV12-3/TRBV12-4
CASRGDGTDTQYF
>15|TRBJ2-7|TRBV5-1
CASSLDLGKGYEQYF
>16|TRBJ2-5|TRBV6-6
CASSYTAAGEAETQYF
>16|TRBJ2-2|TRBV30
CAWGNAGGSNTGELFF
>15|TRBJ1-2|TRBV18
CASSPKDRQGTGYTF
>14|TRBJ1-1|TRBV4-1
CASSHPPPNTEAFF
>15|TRBJ1-4|TRBV12-3/TRBV12-4
CASSLKGPTNEKLFF
>14|TRBJ1-2|TRBV20-1
CSAVAPPSDYGYTF
>16|TRBJ2-7|TRBV24-1
CATQVRPGTGKYEQYF
>13|TRBJ2-7|TRBV6-1
CASTRDAGFEQYF
>15|TRBJ2-7|TRBV6-5
CASSRKGWGMGGQYF
>14|TRBJ1-1|TRBV5-5
CASSSTRAHTEAFF
>11|TRBJ2-1|TRBV6-2/TRBV6-3
CASSRGTVKFF
>15|TRBJ2-7|TRBV15
CATSRGTSGALEQYF
>15|TRBJ2-3|TRBV4-2
CASSPGTSGVISQYF
>11|TRBJ2-7|TRBV10-2
CATRGSYEQYF
>15|TRBJ2-5|TRBV14
CASSPSAGGQETQYF
>17|TRBJ2-7|TRBV20-1
CSARGTGTRASIYEQYF
>17|TRBJ2-6|TRBV10-3
CATAGSSIGLGANVLTF
>14|TRBJ1-1|TRBV2
CASSEVLLNTEAFF
>12|TRBJ2-1|TRBV11-3
CASSLEAGDEFF
>14|TRBJ1-1|TRBV12-3/TRBV12-4
CASSLSGQTGEAFF
>15|TRBJ2-1|TRBV20-1
CSARDPGGDYNEQFF
>15|TRBJ2-5|TRBV4-1
CASSQGLQRGETQYF